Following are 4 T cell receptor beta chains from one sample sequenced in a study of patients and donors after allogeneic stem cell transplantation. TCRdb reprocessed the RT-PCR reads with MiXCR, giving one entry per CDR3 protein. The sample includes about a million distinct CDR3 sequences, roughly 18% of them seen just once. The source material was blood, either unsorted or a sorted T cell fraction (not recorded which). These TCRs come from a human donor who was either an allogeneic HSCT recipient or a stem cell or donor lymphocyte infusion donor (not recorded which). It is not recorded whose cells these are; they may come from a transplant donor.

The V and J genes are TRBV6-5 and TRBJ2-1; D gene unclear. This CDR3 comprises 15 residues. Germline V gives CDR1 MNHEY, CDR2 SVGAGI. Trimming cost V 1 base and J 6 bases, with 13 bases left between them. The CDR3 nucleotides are TGTGCCAGCAGTTACTTCGGCTCCGGCGGCAATGAGCAGTTCTTC. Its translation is CASSYFGSGGNEQFF.

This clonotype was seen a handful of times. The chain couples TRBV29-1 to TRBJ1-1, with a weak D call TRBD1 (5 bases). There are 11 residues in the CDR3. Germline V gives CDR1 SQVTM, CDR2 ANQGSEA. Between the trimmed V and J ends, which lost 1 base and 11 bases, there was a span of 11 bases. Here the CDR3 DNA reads TGCAGCGTTGAAGCCAGGGCAGGTGCTTTCTTT. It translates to CSVEARAGAFF. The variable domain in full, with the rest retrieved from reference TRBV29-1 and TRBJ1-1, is SAVISQKPSRDICQRGTSLTIQCQVDSQVTMMFWYRQQPGQSLTLIATANQGSEATYESGFVIDKFPISRPNLTFSTLTVSNMSPEDSSIYLCSVEARAGAFFGQGTRLTVV.

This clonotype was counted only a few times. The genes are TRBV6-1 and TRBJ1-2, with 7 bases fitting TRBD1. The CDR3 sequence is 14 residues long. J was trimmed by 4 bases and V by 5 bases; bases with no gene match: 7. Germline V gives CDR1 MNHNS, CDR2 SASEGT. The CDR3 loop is CASSRLQGGYGYTF. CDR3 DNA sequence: TGTGCCAGCAGTAGACTCCAGGGGGGCTATGGCTACACCTTC.

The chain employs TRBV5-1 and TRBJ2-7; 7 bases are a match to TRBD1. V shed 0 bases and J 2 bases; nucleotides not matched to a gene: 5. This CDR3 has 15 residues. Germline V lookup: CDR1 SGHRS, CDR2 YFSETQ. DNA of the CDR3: TGCGCCAGCAGCTTGGGTCGGGACAGACCCTACGAGCAGTACTTC. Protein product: CASSLGRDRPYEQYF.